These 21 T cell receptor beta chains came from one sample sequenced in a study of T cells in Graves' hyperthyroidism and ophthalmopathy. Authors of the study amplified TCR beta CDR3 regions from RNA transcripts. The TCR CDR3 was amplified in a first-round RT-PCR using the HTBI primer set. TCRdb reanalysed the multiplex PCR reads using MiXCR and keeps one entry per CDR3 protein. This sample yields hundreds of thousands of distinct CDR3 sequences, of which 38% are seen a single time; 7.5% to 9.5% belongs to the top ten. Source material: blood. The receptors were sampled from a young man with Graves' hyperthyroidism.

V usage is TRBV7-8 and J usage is TRBJ2-2; D is perhaps TRBD1 (5 bases). Deletions cut 4 bases from V and 13 bases from J, with 7 bases between. The CDR3 is 10 residues long. Germline V gene lookup returns CDR1 SGHVS and CDR2 FQNEAQ. The CDR3 reads CASSSQGLFF. The CDR3 DNA follows: TGTGCCAGCAGCTCCCAGGGGCTGTTTTTT. Supplemented by reference TRBV7-8 and TRBJ2-2, the full variable domain reads GAGVSQSPRYKVAKRGQDVALRCDPISGHVSLFWYQQALGQGPEFLTYFQNEAQLDKSGLPSDRFFAERPEGSVSTLKIQRTQQEDSAVYLCASSSQGLFFGEGSRLTVL.

This clonotype was observed a few times. Its ends do not fully match the called genes, so a read error is possible. V usage is TRBV5-1 and J usage is TRBJ2-7; 8 bases are a match to TRBD2. The germline gives CDR1 SGHRS, CDR2 YFSETQ. The CDR3 runs to 10 residues. The CDR3 is CASSQSGGLF. DNA of the CDR3: TGCGCCAGCAGCCAAAGCGGGGGATTGTTC.

This clonotype was observed a few times. The chain has TRBV6-6 and TRBJ2-2; D not resolved. There are 11 residues in the CDR3. V was clipped by 10 bases and J by 6 bases, with 9 bases between them. Germline V gives CDR1 MNHNY, CDR2 SVGAGI (reference sequence). The CDR3 reads CAITTAGELFF. Here the CDR3 DNA reads TGTGCCATCACTACCGCCGGGGAGCTGTTTTTT.

The rearrangement links TRBV19 to TRBJ2-7, with D possibly being TRBD1 or TRBD2 (7 bases each). The germline V gene has CDR1 LNHDA and CDR2 SQIVND (reference sequence). V dropped 8 bases and J dropped 1 base, with 18 bases sitting between them. CDR3 size: 15 residues. The CDR3 here is CASATGRGLSYEQYF. The CDR3, as DNA: TGTGCCAGTGCAACAGGGAGGGGGCTTTCCTACGAGCAGTACTTC.

Only a few counts were recorded for this clonotype. The chain uses TRBV29-1 and TRBJ2-7, with 8 bases that match TRBD2. J gave up 1 base and V 7 bases, and 6 bases lay outside the gene matches. Germline CDR1 SQVTM, CDR2 ANQGSEA. The CDR3 has 13 amino acids. The CDR3 DNA sequence: TGCAGCGCGAGCGGGAGTAGATCCTACGAGCAGTACTTC. Translation: CSASGSRSYEQYF.

The chain uses TRBV7-2 and TRBJ1-3; D is uncertain. Trimming cost V 5 bases and J 4 bases, with 18 bases left between them. Germline CDR1 and CDR2: SGHTA and FQGNSA. This CDR3 region has 16 residues. The CDR3 DNA reads as TGTGCCAGCAGCCCGCAGAACTGGGTTCCCGGAAACACCATATATTTT. This encodes CASSPQNWVPGNTIYF.

This clonotype was seen many times. The chain recombines TRBV25-1 with TRBJ2-7; possibly TRBD2 for D (6 bases). Germline CDR1 reads MGHDK; CDR2 reads SYGVNS. There are 13 residues in the CDR3. Trimming took 7 bases from V and 5 from J, leaving 15 bases between them. The CDR3, as DNA: TGTGCCAGCAATATCGGTAGCGGAGACGAGCAGTACTTC. Residues: CASNIGSGDEQYF.

At least ten counts were recorded for this clonotype. The chain carries TRBV7-2 and TRBJ1-2; D not certain. The V end was cut by 5 bases, the J end by 7 bases, with 20 bases between. The CDR3 is 15 amino acids. The germline V gene has CDR1 SGHTA and CDR2 FQGNSA. CDR3 sequence: CASSPEGPAILGYTF. CDR3 nucleotides: TGTGCCAGCAGCCCAGAAGGACCTGCTATACTTGGCTACACCTTC.

The V gene is TRBV12-3 or TRBV12-4, the J gene TRBJ2-7; D might be TRBD1 (6 bases). This CDR3 is built from 15 residues. V was trimmed by 6 bases and J by 1 base, leaving 16 bases between them. The CDR3 DNA sequence: TGTGCCAGCAGCCCGACAGGCCCTAGGTCCTACGAGCAGTACTTC. Residues: CASSPTGPRSYEQYF.

The rearrangement links TRBV12-3 or TRBV12-4 to TRBJ1-5, with D tentatively TRBD1 (5 bases). This CDR3 spans 16 amino acids. The V and J ends lost 5 bases and 1 base respectively, with 15 bases between them. The CDR3 DNA reads TGTGCCAGCAGTCCGGGGACGTTGAGGAGCAATCAGCCCCAGCATTTT. Amino acids: CASSPGTLRSNQPQHF.

The chain is built from TRBV10-3 and TRBJ1-2; 8 bases match TRBD1. The germline CDR1 and CDR2 sequences are ENHRY and SYGVKD. This CDR3 is built from 14 residues. J gave up 1 base and V 10 bases, and 8 bases lay outside the gene matches. This chain's CDR3 is CASSWTGINYGYTF. CDR3 nucleotide sequence: TGTGCCAGCAGCTGGACAGGGATTAACTATGGCTACACCTTC.

The J gene is TRBJ1-6, the V gene TRBV12-3 or TRBV12-4; D unclear. V lost 7 bases and J 3 bases, leaving 16 bases between the germline ends. This CDR3 region has 16 residues. CDR3 region: CASTFQSGHYNSPLHF. CDR3 sequence (DNA): TGTGCCAGCACCTTCCAATCCGGGCACTATAATTCACCCCTCCACTTT.

This clonotype was observed many times. This chain uses TRBV9 with TRBJ1-1; weak D call: TRBD1 (5 bases). Trimming stripped 4 bases from V and 11 bases from J, with 15 bases between. The CDR3 sequence is 12 residues long. CDR1 and CDR2 (germline): SGDLS, YYNGEE. The CDR3 region has the DNA TGTGCCAGCAGCCCAGCTTCAGGGCAGGCTTTCTTT. This gives the protein CASSPASGQAFF.

Ten or more counts support this clonotype. The rearrangement links TRBV29-1 to TRBJ1-5, with D possibly being TRBD1 (5 bases). The germline V gene encodes CDR1 SQVTM and CDR2 ANQGSEA. The CDR3 sequence is 13 residues long. V was pared by 7 bases and J by 7 bases, with 17 bases between. The CDR3 region has the DNA TGCAGCGAGGCCAGCAGGGTAAGCCAGCCCCAGCATTTT. Its protein is CSEASRVSQPQHF.

The chain employs TRBV5-1 and TRBJ2-5; D possibly corresponds to TRBD2 (7 bases). The germline gives CDR1 SGHRS, CDR2 YFSETQ. CDR3 size: 14 residues. The V gene lost 3 bases and the J gene lost 3 bases, with 12 bases spanning the gap. CDR3 loop: CASSSLGGEETQYF. CDR3 nucleotides: TGCGCCAGCAGCTCCCTAGGGGGGGAAGAGACCCAGTACTTC.

This clonotype was seen at least ten times. V is TRBV5-5 and J is TRBJ1-5, with D maybe TRBD1 (5 bases). This CDR3 is 16 amino acids long. Germline V gene lookup returns CDR1 SGHKS and CDR2 YYEKEE (reference sequence). The germline V and J ends were trimmed by 0 bases and 2 bases, with 12 bases remaining between them. CDR3 DNA sequence: TGTGCCAGCAGCTTGGAAGGGGTAGGTGGCAATCAGCCCCAGCATTTT. Encoded protein: CASSLEGVGGNQPQHF.

This clonotype was picked up many times. V gene TRBV19 combines with J gene TRBJ1-1; D perhaps matches TRBD1 (6 bases). Trimming cost V 7 bases and J 4 bases, with 13 bases left between them. CDR1 LNHDA and CDR2 SQIVND come from the germline V gene (reference sequence). There are 13 residues in the CDR3. CDR3 in DNA: TGTGCCAGTAATAATAGGGGGGCCACTGAAGCTTTCTTT. It codes for CASNNRGATEAFF.

The V gene is TRBV9, the J gene TRBJ2-7; TRBD1 matches 10 bases. This CDR3 contains 14 residues. The germline CDR1 and CDR2 sequences are SGDLS and YYNGEE. V dropped 6 bases and J dropped 6; count of bases not matched to a gene: 9. In DNA form, the CDR3 reads TGTGCCAGCACGAGCGGGACAGGGGTGACCGAGCAGTACTTC. Its protein is CASTSGTGVTEQYF.

This clonotype was observed at least ten times. The chain carries TRBV7-2 and TRBJ2-7; D is unresolved. CDR3 length equals 13 residues. Germline V gene lookup returns CDR1 SGHTA and CDR2 FQGNSA. V was cut by 1 base and J by 6 bases, with 10 bases left in between. CDR3 sequence (DNA): TGTGCCAGCAGCTTAGGATCATTTGCCGAGCAGTACTTC. It specifies CASSLGSFAEQYF.

This clonotype was picked up a small number of times. The gene calls are TRBV9 and TRBJ2-5; D may be TRBD1 or TRBD2 (5 bases each). V was cut by 1 base and J by 5 bases, with 18 bases left in between. The germline CDR1 and CDR2 sequences are SGDLS and YYNGEE. The CDR3 contains 16 residues. The CDR3 coding sequence is TGTGCCAGCAGCGTAAGCGGCAGGGACCTGGTTGAGACCCAGTACTTC. As protein: CASSVSGRDLVETQYF.

This clonotype was seen ten or more times. V usage is TRBV2 and J usage is TRBJ2-7; 9 nucleotides agree with TRBD1. With V trimmed by 10 bases and J by 5 bases, 9 bases remained unmatched. Germline-derived CDR1 and CDR2 are SNHLY and FYNNEI. The CDR3 has 13 residues. DNA for the CDR3: TGTGCCAACACGGGACAGGGCTTCGACGAGCAGTACTTC. Its translation is CANTGQGFDEQYF.